The entry below describes one T cell receptor (beta chain). Antigen: not known. Sequencing of TCR beta was undertaken in CD8+ and CD4+ T cells derived from blood. The data originate from a study of CD8 T cells in Susac syndrome. General study results and limits: Maximal CD8+ clonal expansion in Susac was observed within TEMRA cells and among active patients.

cDNA came from about 0.5 to 1 ug RNA primed by random hexamers. Amplification of TCR beta CDR3 across 54 Vbeta and 13 Jbeta was performed with immunoSEQ multiplex PCR. TCRdb re-called the immunoSEQ multiplex PCR reads with MiXCR, one entry per CDR3 protein. This sample carries tens of thousands of distinct CDR3 sequences, approximately 95% of them seen once, and the ten largest clones take more than 0.8%. This CDR3 contains 16 residues. V shed 5 bases and J shed 7 bases, with 21 bases lying between them. This chain links TRBV12-3 or TRBV12-4 with TRBJ1-5; D is perhaps TRBD1 (6 bases). Sequencing was carried out using CD8+ T cells from PBMCs. This TCR was sampled from a human donor with Susac syndrome. The CDR3 DNA reads as TGTGCCAGCAGTCTCTCCGGGGCGGTGGGGGGCCAGCCCCAGCATTTT. This encodes CASSLSGAVGGQPQHF.